Listed here is a single T cell receptor beta chain. This specimen belongs to a study of CD8+ T cells in alopecia areata. Germline loops: CDR1 SNHLY, CDR2 FYNNEI. The CDR3 is made up of 12 amino acids. Between the trimmed V and J ends, which lost 6 bases and 0 bases, there was a span of 5 bases. Extraction of RNA preceded its reverse transcription into cDNA, which served as the sequencing template. Sequenced by immunoSEQ multiplex PCR; TCRdb stores in-frame clones only, minus some. The table lists around 120,000 clones, 55% to 70% of them singletons, with 2.8% in the top ten. This chain uses TRBV2 with TRBJ2-5; D unclear. The receptor comes from a human donor in good health. Sequencing was carried out using CD4+ T cells sorted from blood. The CDR3 region is CASRVYQETQYF. The CDR3 DNA sequence: TGTGCCAGCAGAGTGTACCAAGAGACCCAGTACTTC.